This T cell receptor (beta chain) came from a study of T cells in Graves' hyperthyroidism and ophthalmopathy. Study findings and constraints: A model using 13 V-J features told ophthalmopathy apart from stable hyperthyroidism. Ophthalmopathy was predicted by the model a median of approximately 6 months ahead of onset.

CDR1 and CDR2 (germline): SNHLY, FYNNEI. The CDR3 totals 14 residues. V was pared by 5 bases and J by 7 bases, with 2 bases of the junction left unmatched. Patients aged 18 to 65 had newly diagnosed hyperthyroidism lasting under 2 months. Not enrolled were patients with uncontrolled infection, other autoimmune disease, pregnancy or lactation. Points on this clonotype: The antigen is undetermined.

TCR beta CDR3 regions were amplified from RNA transcripts. The HTBI primer set was used in a first-round RT-PCR of the TCR CDR3. TCRdb fed the multiplex PCR reads into MiXCR, producing one record per CDR3 protein. The sample holds almost 600,000 distinct CDR3 sequences, 40% to 55% seen once. This chain links TRBV2 with TRBJ2-6; 10 bases agree with TRBD2. The TCR originated in a woman aged 18 to 35 with Graves' hyperthyroidism. The sample taken for sequencing was peripheral blood or thyroid tissue (not recorded which). In DNA, the CDR3 is TGTGCCAGCAGTAAACTAGCGGGAGCCAACGTCCTGACTTTC. Its protein is CASSKLAGANVLTF. The full variable domain, in which reference TRBV2 and TRBJ2-6 provide the parts outside the CDR3, is EPEVTQTPSHQVTQMGQEVILRCVPISNHLYFYWYRQILGQKVEFLVSFYNNEISEKSEIFDDQFSVERPDGSNFTLKIRSTKLEDSAMYFCASSKLAGANVLTFGAGSRLTVL.